This is a list of T cell receptor beta chains from one sample in a study of blood T cell repertoires in COVID-19. Assay used: immunoSEQ multiplex PCR; TCRdb lists only in-frame clones, some missing. The sample gives roughly 170,000 clones, approximately 90% of which show up once; 0.85% to 0.95% is in the top ten. The sequencing sample was made of peripheral blood. These receptors all come from a woman aged 18-30 years who had recovered from COVID-19. Each CDR3 is given with its conserved first and last residue. D genes are given only for firm matches. Rows give clone size only sometimes, using once, few, many, or a class for an expanded clone.

TRBJ1-1	NA	TRBV19	few	TGTGCCAGTAGTATTCGGGAGGAGAACACTGAAGCTTTCTTT	CASSIREENTEAFF
TRBJ1-1	NA	TRBV21-1	NA	TGTGCCAGCAGCAAAGTCCCGGGAGTGAACACTGAAGCTTTCTTT	CASSKVPGVNTEAFF
TRBJ1-2	NA	TRBV7-8	NA	TGTGCCAGCAGCTCTAATTGGGGGCAGGGGCTGTATGGCTACACCTTC	CASSSNWGQGLYGYTF
TRBJ2-2	NA	TRBV11-2	NA	TGTGCCAGCCGTATGTCGGGGGAGCTGTTTTTT	CASRMSGELFF
TRBJ1-3	TRBD1	TRBV13	NA	TGTGCCAGCAGCAGAGACAGGGACCCAAACACCATATATTTT	CASSRDRDPNTIYF
TRBJ2-7	TRBD2	TRBV11-2	NA	TGTGCCAGCGGCTTCGGGACTAGCGTATCCTACGAGCAGTACTTC	CASGFGTSVSYEQYF
TRBJ2-7	NA	TRBV27	NA	TGTGCCAGCAGTTTAATAGGGCGGGGGCCCTCGGGCTACGAGCAGTACTTC	CASSLIGRGPSGYEQYF
TRBJ2-1	TRBD2	TRBV7-6	NA	TGTGCCAGCAGCGCTACTAGCGGGGGGGCGTCCTACAATGAGCAGTTCTTC	CASSATSGGASYNEQFF
TRBJ2-7	TRBD2	TRBV7-2	NA	TGTGCCAGTTACGATTCTAGCGGGGACAACTACGAGCAGTACTTC	CASYDSSGDNYEQYF
TRBJ2-3	TRBD2	TRBV27	once	TGTGCCAGCAGTCTTCTAGCGGGGGCTAGCACAGATACGCAGTATTTT	CASSLLAGASTDTQYF
TRBJ1-4	TRBD1	TRBV7-9	NA	TGTGCCAGCAGCATAGGGACAGGGGCCGAGAATGAAAAACTGTTTTTT	CASSIGTGAENEKLFF
TRBJ1-4	NA	TRBV15	few	TGTGCCACCAGCGGGTGGGGGGAGACAGCTAATGAAAAACTGTTTTTT	CATSGWGETANEKLFF
TRBJ2-7	NA	TRBV4-3	NA	TGCGCCAGCAGCCAAGATGGCGCGACTAGCTACGAGCAGTACTTC	CASSQDGATSYEQYF
TRBJ2-5	TRBD1	TRBV5-6	NA	TGTGCCAGCAGCCTAACGACAGGGTGGGTGGGAGAGACCCAGTACTTC	CASSLTTGWVGETQYF
TRBJ1-2	NA	TRBV7-2	NA	TGTGCCAGCAGCTTAGGAGACAAGGGGCGTAGTAGTGGCTACACCTTC	CASSLGDKGRSSGYTF
TRBJ1-1	NA	TRBV7-9	once	TGTGCCAGCAGCTTACAGGGGTTTTCTGAAGCTTTCTTT	CASSLQGFSEAFF
TRBJ2-4	NA	TRBV27	once	TGTGCCAGCAGCCTATACGCCAAAAACATTCAGTACTTC	CASSLYAKNIQYF
TRBJ1-6	TRBD1	TRBV9	NA	TGTGCCAGCAGTGAGGACAGGGGGCTGGGCTCACCCCTCCACTTT	CASSEDRGLGSPLHF
TRBJ1-5	NA	TRBV3-1/TRBV3-2	NA	TGTGCCAGCAGCCAAGTTATGAGGGATCAGCCCCAGCATTTT	CASSQVMRDQPQHF
TRBJ1-2	TRBD1	TRBV5-1	once	TGCGCCAGCAGCTTGGGGCAGGGGGCATTCTATGGCTACACCTTC	CASSLGQGAFYGYTF
TRBJ1-1	NA	TRBV3-1/TRBV3-2	NA	TGTGCCAGCAGCCAGGGACAAGCCACTGAAGCTTTCTTT	CASSQGQATEAFF
TRBJ2-1	TRBD1	TRBV4-3	NA	TGCGCCAGCAGCCGGTCGGACAGGGACTACAATGAGCAGTTCTTC	CASSRSDRDYNEQFF
TRBJ1-1	NA	TRBV4-3	NA	TGCGCCAGCAGCCAAGGGGGGGGGCGAGCCACTGAAGCTTTCTTT	CASSQGGGRATEAFF
TRBJ2-7	TRBD2	TRBV27	few	TGTGCCAGCAGTGCCTCCCCTCGCGGGGGGGCCTACGAGCAGTACTTC	CASSASPRGGAYEQYF
TRBJ2-2	NA	TRBV19	NA	TGTGCCAGTATTTGGTCCGAGGTTTCCACCGGGGAGCTGTTTTTT	CASIWSEVSTGELFF
TRBJ2-3	NA	TRBV25-1	NA	TGTGCCAGCAGTGAAAGCATTAGCACAGATACGCAGTATTTT	CASSESISTDTQYF
TRBJ2-2	NA	TRBV6-2/TRBV6-3	NA	TGTGCCAGCAGTTACCCGACCGGGGAGCTGTTTTTT	CASSYPTGELFF
TRBJ1-5	TRBD1	TRBV27	NA	TGTGCCAGCAGTCCCGGGACAGGCAATCAGCCCCAGCATTTT	CASSPGTGNQPQHF
TRBJ2-1	TRBD2	TRBV4-1	NA	TGCGCCAGCAGCCAAGACGGGGGGGCAGGTAATGAGCAGTTCTTC	CASSQDGGAGNEQFF
TRBJ2-7	NA	TRBV12-3/TRBV12-4	NA	TGTGCCAGCAGTTTAGGGCTAGCCCACGAGCAGTACTTC	CASSLGLAHEQYF
TRBJ2-7	NA	TRBV7-2	NA	TGTGCCAGCAGCTTACTCTTCAGGGCTGACGAGCAGTACTTC	CASSLLFRADEQYF
TRBJ1-3	NA	TRBV4-1	NA	TGCGCCAGCAGCCAAGATGGGAGCTCTGGAAACACCATATATTTT	CASSQDGSSGNTIYF
TRBJ1-5	TRBD1	TRBV6-6	few	TGTGCCAGCAGTTACCGGGACAGGGGAGAGCAGCCCCAGCATTTT	CASSYRDRGEQPQHF
TRBJ1-2	NA	TRBV7-3	NA	TGTGCCAGCGGGCAGCTGACTAACTATGGCTACACCTTC	CASGQLTNYGYTF
TRBJ1-1	NA	TRBV20-1	NA	TGCAGTGCTAGTCAGGGGCTGAACACTGAAGCTTTCTTT	CSASQGLNTEAFF
TRBJ2-1	NA	TRBV9	NA	TGTGCCAGCAGCGTAGGCGCAGGGAATGAGCAGTTCTTC	CASSVGAGNEQFF
TRBJ1-5	NA	TRBV21-1	NA	TGTGCCAGCAGCTCCAAGCCCCAGCATTTT	CASSSKPQHF
TRBJ1-3	NA	TRBV19	NA	TGTGCCAGTAGTATAACCCCCGGGACTCCGAGGGGCACCATATATTTT	CASSITPGTPRGTIYF
TRBJ1-1	NA	TRBV11-2	once	TGTGCCAGCAGCGCATTACAGGGTTTGTTCACTGAAGCTTTCTTT	CASSALQGLFTEAFF
TRBJ2-1	TRBD2	TRBV27	NA	TGTGCCAGCAGTTCCTCTCCTACTAGCGGGGGGGGCAATGAGCAGTTCTTC	CASSSSPTSGGGNEQFF
TRBJ2-1	NA	TRBV12-3/TRBV12-4	NA	TGTGCCAGCAGTTTCCTTAATGAGCAGTTCTTC	CASSFLNEQFF
TRBJ2-7	NA	TRBV6-5	NA	TGTGCCAGCACCCAGGGGGGAACCTACGAGCAGTACTTC	CASTQGGTYEQYF
TRBJ2-5	TRBD1	TRBV3-1/TRBV3-2	once	TGTGCCAGCAGCCAAGATCGTTGGGACAGGCCTGCGGAGACCCAGTACTTC	CASSQDRWDRPAETQYF
TRBJ2-3	NA	TRBV24-1	NA	TGTGCCACCAGTGAACACACAGATACGCAGTATTTT	CATSEHTDTQYF
TRBJ2-2	TRBD1	TRBV3-1/TRBV3-2	NA	TGTGCCAGCAGCCTCCGGGACAGGGGCACCGGGGAGCTGTTTTTT	CASSLRDRGTGELFF
TRBJ2-1	TRBD2	TRBV4-3	NA	TGCGCCAGCAGCCAAGACGGGACTAGAGGCTACAATGAGCAGTTCTTC	CASSQDGTRGYNEQFF
TRBJ1-3	NA	TRBV19	NA	TGTGCCAGTAGTACTGGGAGCATCCGCTCTGGAAACACCATATATTTT	CASSTGSIRSGNTIYF
TRBJ1-3	TRBD1	TRBV7-9	NA	TGTGCCAGCAGCTTAGATGGGACAGGGAAATATTTT	CASSLDGTGKYF
TRBJ2-2	TRBD2	TRBV7-3	NA	TGTGCCAGCAGCTTAATAGGATCCGGGACTAGCCGCCCCTTGGGTTACCGGACCGGGGAGCTGTTTTTT	CASSLIGSGTSRPLGYRTGELFF
TRBJ2-4	TRBD1	TRBV2	NA	TGTGCCAGCAGTGAAGGGCAGGGGGCTAGGAACATTCAGTACTTC	CASSEGQGARNIQYF
TRBJ1-2	NA	TRBV4-3	NA	TGCGCCAGCAGCGAAGGCCGCCGGCGGTATGGCTACACCTTC	CASSEGRRRYGYTF
TRBJ1-5	NA	TRBV15	NA	TGTGCCACCAGCTTACTTGGCGAGGGTTTTAGCAATCAGCCCCAGCATTTT	CATSLLGEGFSNQPQHF
TRBJ2-2	TRBD2	TRBV5-1	NA	TGCGCCAGCAGGTCCCCTAGCGGTACCGGGGAGCTGTTTTTT	CASRSPSGTGELFF
TRBJ1-2	TRBD1	TRBV5-6	NA	TGTGCCAGCAGCTCAGGACAGGTGGCTGGCTACACCTTC	CASSSGQVAGYTF
TRBJ2-1	NA	TRBV9	NA	TGTGCCAGCAGCGTAGGAAGTAGCTCCTACAATGAGCAGTTCTTC	CASSVGSSSYNEQFF
TRBJ2-6	NA	TRBV5-1	NA	TGCGCCAGCAGCACAGATAACGTCCTGACTTTC	CASSTDNVLTF
TRBJ2-1	TRBD2	TRBV10-3	NA	TGTGCCATCAGACTAGCGGGGGCCGGGGATGAGCAGTTCTTC	CAIRLAGAGDEQFF
TRBJ1-2	TRBD1	TRBV2	NA	TGTGCCAGCCGGGACAGAGCTAACTATGGCTACACCTTC	CASRDRANYGYTF
TRBJ1-6	NA	TRBV7-9	few	TGTGCCAGCAGCTTATGGGCCGGAGGTTTTGATTCACCCCTCCACTTT	CASSLWAGGFDSPLHF